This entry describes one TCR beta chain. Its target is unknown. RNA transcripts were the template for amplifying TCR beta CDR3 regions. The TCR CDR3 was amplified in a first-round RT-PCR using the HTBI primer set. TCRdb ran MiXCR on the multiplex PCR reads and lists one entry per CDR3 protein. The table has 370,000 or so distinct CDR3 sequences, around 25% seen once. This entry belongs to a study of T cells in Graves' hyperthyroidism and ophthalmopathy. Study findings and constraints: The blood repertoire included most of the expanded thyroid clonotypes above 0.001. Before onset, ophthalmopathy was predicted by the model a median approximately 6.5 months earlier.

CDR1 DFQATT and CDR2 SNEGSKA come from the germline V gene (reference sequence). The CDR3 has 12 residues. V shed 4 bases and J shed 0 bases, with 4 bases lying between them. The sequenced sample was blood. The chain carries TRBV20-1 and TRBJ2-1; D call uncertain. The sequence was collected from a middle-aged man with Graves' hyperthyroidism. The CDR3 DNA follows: TGCAGTGCTATGAGCTCCTACAATGAGCAGTTCTTC. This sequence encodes CSAMSSYNEQFF.